The entry below gives a single T cell receptor (beta chain) sequence along with its context. Antigen unknown. TCRdb reprocessed the reads with MiXCR, giving one entry per CDR3 protein. The data show a few hundred thousand distinct CDR3 sequences, 20% to 25% seen once. These data are taken from a study of T cell repertoires in cytomegalovirus infection. With V trimmed by 0 bases and J by 5 bases, 6 bases remained unmatched. CDR1 is LGHNA and CDR2 is YSLEER in the germline V gene. The CDR3 runs to 16 residues. The genes are TRBV4-3 and TRBJ1-5; 8 positions match TRBD1. The input for sequencing was cultured PBMCs, taken from culture after CMV antigen stimulation. The receptor was isolated from a human donor in good health (CMV status not recorded). Some clones in this sample may be carry-over from other donors' samples. CDR3 loop: CASSQDWGQVHQPQHF. The DNA of the CDR3 is TGCGCCAGCAGCCAAGATTGGGGACAGGTCCATCAGCCCCAGCATTTT.